This TCR beta chain was recorded in a study of PD-L1 blockade in urothelial cancer. Study as a whole: Patients arrived having already received 0 to 3 prior chemotherapy regimens.

The protocol was immunoSEQ multiplex PCR, while the TCRdb copy is restricted to in-frame clones and leaves out a portion. The data contain about 43,000 clones, more than 70% of them seen just once; the ten biggest clones take up 13% to 15%. This CDR3 comprises 13 residues. Trimming left V 1 base short and J 2 bases short, with 6 bases between. Looked up from germline, CDR1 is SGHAT and CDR2 is FQNNGV. Sample: PBMCs, taken around atezolizumab (anti-PD-L1) treatment. The receptor comes from an older woman with urothelial cancer. J is TRBJ2-7 and V is TRBV11-2; D not certain. DNA for the CDR3: TGTGCCAGCAGCTTAGGAGTGACCTACGAGCAGTACTTC. This codes for CASSLGVTYEQYF.